Listed below are T cell receptor beta chains from one sample, sequenced in a study of regulatory T cells in long-lasting Graves disease. A single record per CDR3 protein comes from TCRdb applying MiXCR to the multiplex PCR reads. The profile covers approximately 400,000 distinct CDR3 sequences, with less than 25% appearing a single time and around 20% taken by the ten largest. The sample was peripheral blood mononuclear cells (PBMCs), taken when the disease was refractory, from a patient treated with antithyroid drugs. These receptors all stem from a female donor with Graves disease. CDR3s include the opening cysteine and the closing phenylalanine or tryptophan. The D gene is left open where the match is weak. Size tells how often a clone was seen (once, few, many) or the class of an expanded clone, and some rows leave it out.

D,J,V,size,length,CDR3,DNA
.,TRBJ1-2,TRBV7-9,.,12,CASRRGDYGYTF,TGTGCCAGCAGACGGGGGGACTATGGCTACACCTTC
.,TRBJ1-4,TRBV4-3,few,13,CASSQGTPGKLFF,TGCGCCAGCAGCCAAGGCACCCCTGGAAAACTGTTTTTT
.,TRBJ1-4,TRBV5-1,many,15,CASSLAGMKDEKLFF,TGCGCCAGCAGCTTGGCAGGGATGAAGGATGAAAAACTGTTTTTT
TRBD1,TRBJ1-4,TRBV19,few,14,CASSWGTANEKLFF,TGTGCCAGTAGCTGGGGGACAGCGAATGAAAAACTGTTTTTT
.,TRBJ2-7,TRBV6-1,many,16,CASSSPDLDMFYEQYF,TGTGCCAGCAGCTCTCCCGACTTAGACATGTTCTACGAGCAGTACTTC
.,TRBJ1-1,TRBV19,many,14,CASSIDGVNTEAFF,TGTGCCAGTAGTATCGACGGAGTGAACACTGAAGCTTTCTTT
.,TRBJ1-2,TRBV20-1,.,15,CSAGEGLALRVGYTF,TGCAGTGCCGGCGAAGGGCTGGCTCTTCGAGTGGGCTACACCTTC
.,TRBJ1-5,TRBV7-2,.,15,CASSLGTYSNQPQHF,TGTGCCAGCAGCTTAGGAACGTATAGCAATCAGCCCCAGCATTTT
TRBD1,TRBJ1-2,TRBV18,many,13,CASSPRDSYGYTF,TGTGCCAGCTCACCCCGGGACAGCTATGGCTACACCTTC
.,TRBJ2-5,TRBV19,.,12,CASSDAGTPQYF,TGTGCCAGTAGTGACGCCGGGACTCCCCAGTACTTC
.,TRBJ2-7,TRBV7-9,few,13,CASSLIETYEQYF,TGTGCCAGCAGCTTAATCGAAACATACGAGCAGTACTTC
.,TRBJ1-5,TRBV12-3/TRBV12-4,few,13,CASRMGGNQPQHF,TGTGCCAGCAGAATGGGGGGCAATCAGCCCCAGCATTTT
TRBD2,TRBJ2-1,TRBV6-9,once,16,CASSYLGFGGGGEQFF,TGTGCCAGCAGTTACTTGGGATTCGGGGGGGGCGGTGAGCAGTTCTTC
.,TRBJ2-5,TRBV7-2,many,15,CASSHDRSPQETQYF,TGTGCCAGCAGCCACGACAGGAGTCCGCAAGAGACCCAGTACTTC
.,TRBJ1-1,TRBV30,few,15,CAWSVLGGLNTEAFF,TGTGCCTGGAGTGTACTAGGAGGGCTGAACACTGAAGCTTTCTTT
.,TRBJ1-1,TRBV6-1,few,15,CASSHLGGPSTEAFF,TGTGCCAGCAGTCACCTAGGGGGGCCTAGCACTGAAGCTTTCTTT
TRBD2,TRBJ2-5,TRBV12-3/TRBV12-4,many,16,CASSFVAGTRQETQYF,TGTGCCAGCAGTTTCGTAGCGGGAACGCGCCAAGAGACCCAGTACTTC
TRBD1,TRBJ2-7,TRBV6-1,few,14,CASSPGQGVNEQYF,TGTGCCAGCAGTCCGGGACAGGGGGTAAACGAGCAGTACTTC
TRBD1,TRBJ2-5,TRBV27,few,14,CASSSHRGLETQYF,TGTGCCAGCAGTTCTCACAGGGGGCTTGAGACCCAGTACTTC
.,TRBJ1-5,TRBV12-3/TRBV12-4,many,14,CASSLKGGNQPQHF,TGTGCCAGCAGTTTAAAGGGGGGCAATCAGCCCCAGCATTTT
TRBD2,TRBJ2-5,TRBV20-1,many,13,CSAKREGWETQYF,TGCAGTGCCAAGCGGGAGGGGTGGGAGACCCAGTACTTC
TRBD2,TRBJ2-2,TRBV11-2,many,16,CASSLVREGRTGELFF,TGTGCCAGCAGCTTAGTACGGGAGGGCCGGACCGGGGAGCTGTTTTTT
TRBD1,TRBJ2-7,TRBV9,.,13,CASSRQGLREQYF,TGTGCCAGCAGTAGACAGGGGCTCCGCGAGCAGTACTTC
TRBD1,TRBJ2-5,TRBV11-2,many,16,CASSSRDRGRGETQYF,TGTGCCAGCAGCTCCCGGGACAGGGGACGGGGGGAGACCCAGTACTTC
TRBD1,TRBJ2-5,TRBV18,.,15,CASSPGDRSQETQYF,TGTGCCAGCTCACCAGGGGACAGAAGTCAAGAGACCCAGTACTTC
.,TRBJ2-2,TRBV27,few,16,CASSLSLQVTTGELFF,TGTGCCAGCAGTTTATCCTTACAGGTTACCACCGGGGAGCTGTTTTTT
TRBD1,TRBJ1-1,TRBV19,.,13,CASRSKQGTEAFF,TGTGCCAGTAGATCGAAACAGGGGACTGAAGCTTTCTTT
TRBD1,TRBJ1-5,TRBV7-2,many,14,CASSSGQFNQPQHF,TGTGCCAGCAGCTCGGGACAGTTCAATCAGCCCCAGCATTTT
TRBD1,TRBJ2-5,TRBV6-5,many,22,CASSYSSQISPGRTGVEETQYF,TGTGCCAGCAGTTACTCGAGCCAGATAAGCCCCGGAAGGACAGGGGTGGAGGAGACCCAGTACTTC
TRBD1,TRBJ2-4,TRBV27,.,13,CASSFVQGDIQYF,TGTGCCAGCAGTTTCGTTCAGGGGGACATTCAGTACTTC
TRBD1,TRBJ2-7,TRBV18,.,16,CASSSYPGQGAYEQYF,TGTGCCAGCTCATCGTACCCGGGACAGGGGGCTTACGAGCAGTACTTC
TRBD2,TRBJ2-5,TRBV27,many,15,CASTRDYGGLETQYF,TGTGCCAGCACCCGGGACTACGGCGGGTTAGAGACCCAGTACTTC
TRBD1,TRBJ1-5,TRBV19,.,14,CANRGQNSNQPQHF,TGTGCCAATAGGGGACAGAATAGCAATCAGCCCCAGCATTTT
.,TRBJ1-2,TRBV5-1,many,14,CASSLVSGDYGYTF,TGCGCCAGCAGCTTGGTCTCGGGAGACTATGGCTACACCTTC
.,TRBJ2-5,TRBV27,many,16,CASSLSSGSRQETQYF,TGTGCCAGCAGTTTATCGTCCGGGAGTAGACAAGAGACCCAGTACTTC
TRBD2,TRBJ2-2,TRBV12-3/TRBV12-4,few,17,CASSWEGKKSRTGELFF,TGTGCCAGCAGCTGGGAGGGTAAAAAATCTCGCACCGGGGAGCTGTTTTTT
.,TRBJ2-1,TRBV5-4,.,13,CASSSGQGSEQFF,TGTGCCAGCAGCTCCGGGCAGGGTTCTGAGCAGTTCTTC
TRBD2,TRBJ2-7,TRBV5-1,few,17,CASSLNPQAGAAYEQYF,TGCGCCAGCAGCTTGAACCCCCAAGCGGGGGCGGCCTACGAGCAGTACTTC
.,TRBJ2-1,TRBV2,many,11,CASIRYNEQFF,TGTGCCAGCATACGTTACAATGAGCAGTTCTTC
.,TRBJ1-1,TRBV6-1,many,13,CASSRDTNTEAFF,TGTGCCAGCAGTAGGGACACCAACACTGAAGCTTTCTTT
.,TRBJ1-2,TRBV20-1,many,11,CSVGGGVGYTF,TGCAGTGTTGGGGGAGGGGTCGGCTACACCTTC
.,TRBJ2-5,TRBV18,few,14,CASSPLPLGETQYF,TGTGCCAGCTCACCTCTACCGTTAGGAGAGACCCAGTACTTC
.,TRBJ2-5,TRBV25-1,many,14,CASSELWVTETQYF,TGTGCCAGCAGTGAATTATGGGTCACCGAGACCCAGTACTTC
.,TRBJ2-5,TRBV20-1,.,18,CSAETFRVFFSDVETQYF,TGCAGTGCTGAAACTTTCAGGGTGTTTTTTTCGGATGTTGAGACCCAGTACTTC
.,TRBJ2-7,TRBV19,few,13,CASSTGHRREQYF,TGTGCCAGTAGCACGGGACACAGGCGCGAGCAGTACTTC
.,TRBJ2-2,TRBV11-2,few,15,CASSLLVSATGELFF,TGTGCCAGCAGCCTCTTAGTTTCGGCGACCGGGGAGCTGTTTTTT